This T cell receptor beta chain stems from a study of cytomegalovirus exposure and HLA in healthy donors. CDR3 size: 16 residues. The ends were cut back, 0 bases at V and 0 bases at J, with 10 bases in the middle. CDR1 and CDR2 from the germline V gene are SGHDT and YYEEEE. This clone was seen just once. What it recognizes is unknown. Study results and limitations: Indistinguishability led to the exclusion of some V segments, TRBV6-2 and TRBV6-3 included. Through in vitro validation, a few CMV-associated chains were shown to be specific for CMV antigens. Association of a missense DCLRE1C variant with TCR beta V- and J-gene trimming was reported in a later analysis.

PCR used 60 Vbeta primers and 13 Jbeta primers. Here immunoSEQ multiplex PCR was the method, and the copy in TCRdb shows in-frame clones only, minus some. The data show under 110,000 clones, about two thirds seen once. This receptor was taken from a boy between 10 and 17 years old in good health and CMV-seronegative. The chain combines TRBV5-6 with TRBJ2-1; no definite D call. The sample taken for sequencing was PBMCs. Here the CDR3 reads CASSLVVVSSYNEQFF. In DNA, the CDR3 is TGTGCCAGCAGCTTGGTTGTGGTTAGCTCCTACAATGAGCAGTTCTTC.